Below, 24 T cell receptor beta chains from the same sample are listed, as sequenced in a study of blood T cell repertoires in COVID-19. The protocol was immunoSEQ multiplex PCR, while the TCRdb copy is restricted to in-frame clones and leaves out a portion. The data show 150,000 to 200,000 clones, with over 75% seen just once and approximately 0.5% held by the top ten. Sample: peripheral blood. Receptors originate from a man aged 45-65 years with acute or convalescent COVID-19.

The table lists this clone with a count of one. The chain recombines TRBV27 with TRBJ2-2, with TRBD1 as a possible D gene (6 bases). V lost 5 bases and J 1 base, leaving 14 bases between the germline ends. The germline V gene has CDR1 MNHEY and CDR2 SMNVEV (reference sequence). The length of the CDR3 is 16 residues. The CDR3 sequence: CASSLITTGNTGELFF. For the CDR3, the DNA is TGTGCCAGCAGTCTCATAACGACAGGGAACACCGGGGAGCTGTTTTTT.

The CDR3 protein is CAISVLPGGGNTEAFF. CDR3 in DNA: TGTGCCATCAGTGTCTTGCCAGGGGGCGGGAACACTGAAGCTTTCTTT. The chain recombines TRBV10-3 with TRBJ1-1, with 8 bases lining up with TRBD1. The CDR3 is 16 amino acids. Germline CDR1 reads ENHRY; CDR2 reads SYGVKD. The trim removed 4 bases at V and 1 base at J, leaving 8 bases unmatched.

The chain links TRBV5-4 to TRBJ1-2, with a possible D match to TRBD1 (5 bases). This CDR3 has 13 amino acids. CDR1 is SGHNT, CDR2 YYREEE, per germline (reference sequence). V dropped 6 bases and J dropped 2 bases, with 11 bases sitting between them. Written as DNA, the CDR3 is TGTGCCAGCAAATGGGGCGTGAACTATGGCTACACCTTC. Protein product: CASKWGVNYGYTF.

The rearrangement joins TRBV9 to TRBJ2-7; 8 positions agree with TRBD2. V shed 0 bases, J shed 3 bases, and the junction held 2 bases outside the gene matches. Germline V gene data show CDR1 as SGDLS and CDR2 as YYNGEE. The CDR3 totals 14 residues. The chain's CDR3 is CASSVGAGVYEQYF. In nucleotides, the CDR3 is TGTGCCAGCAGCGTAGGAGCGGGAGTCTACGAGCAGTACTTC.

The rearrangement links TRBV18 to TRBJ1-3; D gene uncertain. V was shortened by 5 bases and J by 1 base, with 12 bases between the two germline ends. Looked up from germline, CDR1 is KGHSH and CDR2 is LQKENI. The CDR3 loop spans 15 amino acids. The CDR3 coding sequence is TGTGCCAGCTCAAGCTCTTCAATGTCTGGAAACACCATATATTTT. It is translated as CASSSSSMSGNTIYF.

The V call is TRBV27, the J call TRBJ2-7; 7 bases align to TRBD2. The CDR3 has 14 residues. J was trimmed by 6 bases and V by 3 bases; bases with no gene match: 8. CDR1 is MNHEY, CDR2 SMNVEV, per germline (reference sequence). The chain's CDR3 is CASSLGDYLGEQYF. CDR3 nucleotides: TGTGCCAGCAGTTTGGGGGACTATTTGGGCGAGCAGTACTTC.

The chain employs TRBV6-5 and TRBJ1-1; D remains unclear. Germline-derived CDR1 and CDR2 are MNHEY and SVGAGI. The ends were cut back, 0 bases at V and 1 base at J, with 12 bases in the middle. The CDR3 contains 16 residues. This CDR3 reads CASSYSKGDKNTEAFF. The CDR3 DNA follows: TGTGCCAGCAGTTACTCGAAGGGAGACAAGAACACTGAAGCTTTCTTT.

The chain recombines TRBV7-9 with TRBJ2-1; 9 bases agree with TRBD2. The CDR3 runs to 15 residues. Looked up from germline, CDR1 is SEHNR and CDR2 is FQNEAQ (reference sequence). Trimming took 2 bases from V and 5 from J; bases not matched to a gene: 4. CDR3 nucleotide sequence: TGTGCCAGCAGCTTACAGGCTAGCGGGAACAATGAGCAGTTCTTC. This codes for CASSLQASGNNEQFF.

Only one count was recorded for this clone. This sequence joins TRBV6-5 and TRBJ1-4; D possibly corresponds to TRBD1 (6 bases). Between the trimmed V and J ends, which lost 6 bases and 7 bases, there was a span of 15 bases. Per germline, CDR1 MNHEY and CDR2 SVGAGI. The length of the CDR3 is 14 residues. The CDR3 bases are TGTGCCAGCAGGCCGGGGGGGGCCGGTGAAAAACTGTTTTTT. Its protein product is CASRPGGAGEKLFF.

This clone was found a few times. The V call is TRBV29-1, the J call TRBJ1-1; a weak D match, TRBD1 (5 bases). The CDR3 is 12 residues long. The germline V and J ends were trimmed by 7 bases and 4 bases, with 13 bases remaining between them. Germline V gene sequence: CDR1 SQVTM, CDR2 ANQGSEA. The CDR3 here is CSARGGTTEAFF. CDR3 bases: TGCAGCGCCCGGGGGGGTACCACTGAAGCTTTCTTT. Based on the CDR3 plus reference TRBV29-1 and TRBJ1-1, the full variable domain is SAVISQKPSRDICQRGTSLTIQCQVDSQVTMMFWYRQQPGQSLTLIATANQGSEATYESGFVIDKFPISRPNLTFSTLTVSNMSPEDSSIYLCSARGGTTEAFFGQGTRLTVV.

CDR3 region: CASSVRRDRGYEQYV. CDR3 bases: TGTGCCAGCAGTGTCCGCCGGGACAGGGGATACGAGCAGTACGTC. J is TRBJ2-7 and V is TRBV6-4; 10 bases agree with TRBD1. The CDR3 length is 15 residues. Germline CDR1 and CDR2: MRHNA and SNTAGT. V trimming: 4 bases; J trimming: 4 bases; junction bases outside the gene matches: 7.

DNA for the CDR3: TGTGCCAGCACCTGGGGGGGGAATGAGCCCCAGCATTTT. Translated: CASTWGGNEPQHF. This sequence joins TRBV28 and TRBJ1-5; weak D call: TRBD1 (5 bases). Deletions cut 7 bases from V and 8 bases from J, with 15 bases between. The CDR3 consists of 13 residues. Germline assignment: CDR1 MDHEN and CDR2 SYDVKM. The whole variable domain, remainder taken from reference TRBV28 and TRBJ1-5, is DVKVTQSSRYLVKRTGEKVFLECVQDMDHENMFWYRQDPGLGLRLIYFSYDVKMKEKGDIPEGYSVSREKKERFSLILESASTNQTSMYLCASTWGGNEPQHFGDGTRLSIL.

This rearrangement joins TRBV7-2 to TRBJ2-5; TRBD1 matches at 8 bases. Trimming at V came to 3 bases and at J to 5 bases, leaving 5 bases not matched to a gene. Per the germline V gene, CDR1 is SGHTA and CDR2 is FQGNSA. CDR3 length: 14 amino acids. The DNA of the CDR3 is TGTGCCAGCAGCTTCGCAGGGGGCAAGGAGACCCAGTACTTC. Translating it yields CASSFAGGKETQYF.

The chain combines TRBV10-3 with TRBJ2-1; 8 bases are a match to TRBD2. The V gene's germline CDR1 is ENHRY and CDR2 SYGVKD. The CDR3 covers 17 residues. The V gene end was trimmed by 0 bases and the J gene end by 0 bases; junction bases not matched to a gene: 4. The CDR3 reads CAISESGTSSSYNEQFF. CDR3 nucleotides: TGTGCCATCAGTGAGTCCGGGACTAGTAGCTCCTACAATGAGCAGTTCTTC.

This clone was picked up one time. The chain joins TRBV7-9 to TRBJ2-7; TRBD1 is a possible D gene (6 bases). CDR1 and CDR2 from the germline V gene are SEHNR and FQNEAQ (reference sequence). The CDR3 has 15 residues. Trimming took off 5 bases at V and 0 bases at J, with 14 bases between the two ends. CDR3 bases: TGTGCCAGCAGCGGCCGACAGGCGCCCTCCTACGAGCAGTACTTC. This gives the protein CASSGRQAPSYEQYF.

The CDR3 bases are TGTGCCAGCAGGCTAGCGTTTGTGAAATCCTACGAGCAGTACTTC. Translating gives CASRLAFVKSYEQYF. The rearrangement joins TRBV6-5 to TRBJ2-7, with D perhaps matching TRBD2 (6 bases). Germline lookup yields CDR1 MNHEY and CDR2 SVGAGI. The V and J ends lost 6 bases and 1 base respectively, with 16 bases between them. The CDR3 covers 15 residues.

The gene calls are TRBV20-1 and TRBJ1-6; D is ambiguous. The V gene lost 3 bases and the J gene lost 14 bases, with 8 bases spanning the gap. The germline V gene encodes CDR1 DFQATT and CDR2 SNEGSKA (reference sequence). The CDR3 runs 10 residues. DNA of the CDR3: TGCAGTGCTAGCCTTTACACCCTCCACTTT. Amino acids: CSASLYTLHF.

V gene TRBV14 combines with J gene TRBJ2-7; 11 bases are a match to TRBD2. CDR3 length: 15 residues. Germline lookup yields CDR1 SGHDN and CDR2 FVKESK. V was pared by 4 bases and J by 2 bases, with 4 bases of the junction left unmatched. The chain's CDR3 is CASSLRLAGPYEQYF. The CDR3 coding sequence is TGTGCCAGCAGCCTACGACTAGCGGGACCCTACGAGCAGTACTTC.

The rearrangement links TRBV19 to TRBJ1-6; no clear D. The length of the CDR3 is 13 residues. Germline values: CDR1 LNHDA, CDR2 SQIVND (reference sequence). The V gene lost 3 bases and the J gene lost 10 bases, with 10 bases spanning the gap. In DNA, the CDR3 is TGTGCCAGTAGTATGTCAGCCGGGTCACCCCTCCACTTT. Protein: CASSMSAGSPLHF.

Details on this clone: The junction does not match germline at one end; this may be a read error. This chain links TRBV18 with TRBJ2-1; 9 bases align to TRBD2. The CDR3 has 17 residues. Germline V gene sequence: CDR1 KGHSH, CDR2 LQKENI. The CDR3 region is CASSPHRLAGTYNEQFF. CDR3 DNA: TGTGCCAGCTCGCCACATCGTCTAGCGGGGACCTACAATGAGCAGTTCTTC.

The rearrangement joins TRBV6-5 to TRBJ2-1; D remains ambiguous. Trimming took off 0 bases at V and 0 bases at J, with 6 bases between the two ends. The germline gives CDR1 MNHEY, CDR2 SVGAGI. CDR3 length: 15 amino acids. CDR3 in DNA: TGTGCCAGCAGTTACTCCCGCGACTCCTACAATGAGCAGTTCTTC. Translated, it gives CASSYSRDSYNEQFF.

CDR3 DNA: TGTGCCAGCAGGCGACCGGGACTAGGGGTCGATGAGCAGTTCTTC. It specifies CASRRPGLGVDEQFF. The rearrangement links TRBV28 to TRBJ2-1; 8 nucleotides match TRBD2. V lost 6 bases, J lost 8 bases, and 12 bases stayed unmatched. Germline V gives CDR1 MDHEN, CDR2 SYDVKM. This CDR3 is 15 amino acids long.

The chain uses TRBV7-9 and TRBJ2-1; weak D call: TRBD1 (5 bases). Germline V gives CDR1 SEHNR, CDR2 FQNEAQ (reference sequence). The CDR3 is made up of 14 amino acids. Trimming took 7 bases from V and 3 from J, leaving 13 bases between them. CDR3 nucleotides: TGTGCCAGCACTTCGACAGAGCACTACAATGAGCAGTTCTTC. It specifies CASTSTEHYNEQFF.

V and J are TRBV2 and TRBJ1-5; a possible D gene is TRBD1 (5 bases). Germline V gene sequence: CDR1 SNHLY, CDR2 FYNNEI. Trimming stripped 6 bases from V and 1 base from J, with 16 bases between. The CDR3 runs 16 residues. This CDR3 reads CASRGSREESNQPQHF. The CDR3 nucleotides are TGTGCCAGCAGGGGGTCCAGGGAGGAAAGCAATCAGCCCCAGCATTTT.